The present T cell receptor beta chain was sequenced within a study of T cell clonotyping in hematopoietic cell transplantation. Study details: Recipient samples before transplant were obtained post-cytoreduction. General study findings and limits: Cells were unsorted, so CD4 and CD8 contributions were not separated.

The protocol was immunoSEQ multiplex PCR, while the TCRdb copy is restricted to in-frame clones and leaves out a portion. The data show fewer than 25,000 clones, with about 72% seen just once and around 17% held by the top ten. Time point described: recipient sample about 28 days before transplant, after cytoreduction. A note on this clone: Its antigen is not known.

The V end was cut by 0 bases, the J end by 0 bases, with 9 bases between. The CDR3 is 15 amino acids. CDR1 GTSNPN and CDR2 SVGIG come from the germline V gene (reference sequence). This sequence was found in a man in his 60s with acute myeloid leukemia. Some clones in this sample may be carry-over from other donors' samples. The sample was peripheral blood mononuclear cells, taken before stem cell transplant. The chain recombines TRBV30 with TRBJ1-3; D remains ambiguous. The DNA for the CDR3 is TGTGCCTGGAGTGTGAGAAGGAGCTCTGGAAACACCATATATTTT. Translation: CAWSVRRSSGNTIYF. The whole variable domain, remainder taken from reference TRBV30 and TRBJ1-3, is SQTIHQWPATLVQPVGSPLSLECTVEGTSNPNLYWYRQAAGRGLQLLFYSVGIGQISSEVPQNLSASRPQDRQFILSSKKLLLSDSGFYLCAWSVRRSSGNTIYFGEGSWLTVV.